This T cell receptor beta chain derives from a study of T-cell reconstitution after alpha-beta-depleted transplantation in children. Note on this clonotype: Its specificity is not known.

This CDR3 has 16 residues. The ends lost 6 bases at V and 3 bases at J; junction bases unmatched: 9. Study-wide results and limits: One year post-transplant, T-cell counts and diversity were largely derived from T cells produced anew. Several hundred rapidly expanded clones from non-depleted graft cells reportedly supplied alpha-beta T cells about two months post-transplant. It was surviving recipient T cells and thymic progenitors that gave some patients high TCRbeta diversity at day 60.

Unique molecular identifiers were built into the TCRbeta library. TCRdb redid the calling of the PCR reads with MiXCR, one entry per CDR3 protein. This sample has about 90,000 distinct CDR3 sequences; around a sixth occur once, and the top ten carry about 19%. Sequenced material: PBMCs, mostly from graft donor cells, taken 180 days after TCRalphabeta/CD19-depleted stem cell transplant. The receptor was isolated from a male patient between 2 and 10 years old who had a stem cell transplant for acute lymphoblastic leukemia, so the T cells may come from the graft donor. This chain joins TRBV12-3 or TRBV12-4 and TRBJ2-1; 9 nucleotides line up with TRBD2. The CDR3 reads CASRTLGLALYNEQFF. CDR3 bases: TGTGCCAGCAGAACCCTGGGACTAGCCCTCTACAATGAGCAGTTCTTC.